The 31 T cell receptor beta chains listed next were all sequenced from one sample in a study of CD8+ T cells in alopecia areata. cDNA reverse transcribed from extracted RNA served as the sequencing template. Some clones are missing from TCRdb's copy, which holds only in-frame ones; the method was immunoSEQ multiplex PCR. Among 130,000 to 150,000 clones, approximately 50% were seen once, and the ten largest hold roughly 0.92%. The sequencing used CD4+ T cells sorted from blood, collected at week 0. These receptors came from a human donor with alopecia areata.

CDR3 sequence: CSGARTTGGRYEKLFF. The CDR3 bases are TGCAGCGGAGCGAGGACAACAGGAGGGCGATATGAAAAACTGTTTTTT. V is TRBV29-1 and J is TRBJ1-4; D is possibly TRBD1 (5 bases). Trimming pared 7 bases from V and 6 bases from J, leaving 24 bases between. This CDR3 has 16 amino acids. The germline V gene has CDR1 SQVTM and CDR2 ANQGSEA.

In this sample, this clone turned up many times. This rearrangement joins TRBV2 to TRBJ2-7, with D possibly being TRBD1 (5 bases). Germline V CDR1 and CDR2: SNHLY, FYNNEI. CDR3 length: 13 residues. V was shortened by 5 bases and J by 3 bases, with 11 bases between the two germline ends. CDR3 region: CASSPRQGYEQYF. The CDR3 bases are TGTGCCAGCAGTCCACGCCAGGGCTACGAGCAGTACTTC. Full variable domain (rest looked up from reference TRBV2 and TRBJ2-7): EPEVTQTPSHQVTQMGQEVILRCVPISNHLYFYWYRQILGQKVEFLVSFYNNEISEKSEIFDDQFSVERPDGSNFTLKIRSTKLEDSAMYFCASSPRQGYEQYFGPGTRLTVT.

CDR3: CSGKWDLSGTQYF. DNA for the CDR3: TGCAGCGGGAAATGGGACCTAAGTGGGACCCAGTACTTC. V and J are TRBV29-1 and TRBJ2-5, with D perhaps TRBD1 or TRBD2 (5 bases each). The CDR3 extends over 13 amino acids. V lost 7 bases, J lost 7 bases, and 19 bases lay in between. Germline V gene data show CDR1 as SQVTM and CDR2 as ANQGSEA.

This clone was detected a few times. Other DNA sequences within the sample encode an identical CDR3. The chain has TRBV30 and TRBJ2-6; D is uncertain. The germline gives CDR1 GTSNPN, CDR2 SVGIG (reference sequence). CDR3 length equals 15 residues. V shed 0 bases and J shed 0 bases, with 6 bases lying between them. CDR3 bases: TGTGCCTGGAGTGTACGGTCCTCTGGGGCCAACGTCCTGACTTTC. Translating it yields CAWSVRSSGANVLTF.

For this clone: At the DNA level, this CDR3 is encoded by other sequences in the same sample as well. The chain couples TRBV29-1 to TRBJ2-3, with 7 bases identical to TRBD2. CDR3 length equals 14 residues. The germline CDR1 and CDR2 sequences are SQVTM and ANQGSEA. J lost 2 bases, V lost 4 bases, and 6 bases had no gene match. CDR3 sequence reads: CSVVPGLHTDTQYF. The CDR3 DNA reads TGCAGCGTTGTCCCGGGACTACACACAGATACGCAGTATTTT.

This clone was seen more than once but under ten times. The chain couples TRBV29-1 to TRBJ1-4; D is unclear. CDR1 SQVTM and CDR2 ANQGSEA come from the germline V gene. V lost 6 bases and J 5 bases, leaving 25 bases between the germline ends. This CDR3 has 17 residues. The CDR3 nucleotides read TGCAGCGTCTCACTGTCGAAGGGCCCACGGGTGAATGAAAAACTGTTTTTT. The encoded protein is CSVSLSKGPRVNEKLFF.

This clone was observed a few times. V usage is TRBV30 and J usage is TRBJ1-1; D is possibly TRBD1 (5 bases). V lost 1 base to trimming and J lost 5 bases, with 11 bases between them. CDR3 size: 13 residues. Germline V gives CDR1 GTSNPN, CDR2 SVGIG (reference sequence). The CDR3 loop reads CAWSGQTETEAFF. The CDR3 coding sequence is TGTGCCTGGAGTGGACAGACCGAGACTGAAGCTTTCTTT.

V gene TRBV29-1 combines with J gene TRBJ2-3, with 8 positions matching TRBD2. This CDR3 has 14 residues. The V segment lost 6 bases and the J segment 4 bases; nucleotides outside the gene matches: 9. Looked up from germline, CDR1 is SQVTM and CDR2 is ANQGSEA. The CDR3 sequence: CSVIAGSTPDTQYF. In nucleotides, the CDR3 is TGCAGCGTGATAGCGGGAAGCACCCCAGATACGCAGTATTTT.

The CDR3 DNA sequence: TGTGCCAGCAGCTTAACACCCTACGAGCAGTACTTC. Encoded protein: CASSLTPYEQYF. The rearrangement joins TRBV11-2 to TRBJ2-7; D not certain. CDR1 is SGHAT, CDR2 FQNNGV, per germline. The CDR3 sequence is 12 residues long. Trimming took 2 bases from V and 2 from J, leaving 4 bases between them.

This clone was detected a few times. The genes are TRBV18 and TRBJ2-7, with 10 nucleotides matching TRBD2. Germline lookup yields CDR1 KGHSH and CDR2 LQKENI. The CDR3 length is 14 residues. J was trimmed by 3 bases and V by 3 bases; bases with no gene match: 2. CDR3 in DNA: TGTGCCAGCTCACCGGGACTAGCGAACTACGAGCAGTACTTC. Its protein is CASSPGLANYEQYF.

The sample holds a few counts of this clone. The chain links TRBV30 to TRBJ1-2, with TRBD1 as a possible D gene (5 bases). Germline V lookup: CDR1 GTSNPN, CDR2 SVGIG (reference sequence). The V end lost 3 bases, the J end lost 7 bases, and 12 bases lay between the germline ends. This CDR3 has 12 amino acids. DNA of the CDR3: TGTGCCTGGAGCCGCGGACAAGGTGGCTACACCTTC. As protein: CAWSRGQGGYTF.

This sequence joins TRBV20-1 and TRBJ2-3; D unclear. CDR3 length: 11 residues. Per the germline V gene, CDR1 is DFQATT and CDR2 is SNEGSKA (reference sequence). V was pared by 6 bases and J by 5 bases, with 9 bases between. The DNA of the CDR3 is TGCAGTGCCCCCGTCGGAGATACGCAGTATTTT. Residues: CSAPVGDTQYF.

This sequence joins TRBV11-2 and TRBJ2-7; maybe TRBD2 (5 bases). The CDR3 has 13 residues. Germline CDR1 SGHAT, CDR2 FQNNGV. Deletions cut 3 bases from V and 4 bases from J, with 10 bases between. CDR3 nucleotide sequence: TGTGCCAGCAGCTTCGCCGGGGTATACGAGCAGTACTTC. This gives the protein CASSFAGVYEQYF.

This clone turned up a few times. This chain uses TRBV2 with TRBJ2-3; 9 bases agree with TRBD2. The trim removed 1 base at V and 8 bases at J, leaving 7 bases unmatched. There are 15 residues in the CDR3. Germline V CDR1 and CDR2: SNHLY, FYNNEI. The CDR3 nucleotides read TGTGCCAGCAGTGAAGTATGGACTAGCGCCAGTACGCAGTATTTT. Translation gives CASSEVWTSASTQYF.

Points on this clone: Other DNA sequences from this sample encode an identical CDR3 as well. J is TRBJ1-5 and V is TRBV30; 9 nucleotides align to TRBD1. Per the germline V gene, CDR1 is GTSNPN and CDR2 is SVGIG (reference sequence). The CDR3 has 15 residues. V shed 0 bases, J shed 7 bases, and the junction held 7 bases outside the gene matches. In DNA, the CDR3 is TGTGCCTGGAGTGTTGGGGGACAGGGTAACCAGCCCCAGCATTTT. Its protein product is CAWSVGGQGNQPQHF. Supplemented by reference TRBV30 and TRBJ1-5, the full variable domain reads SQTIHQWPATLVQPVGSPLSLECTVEGTSNPNLYWYRQAAGRGLQLLFYSVGIGQISSEVPQNLSASRPQDRQFILSSKKLLLSDSGFYLCAWSVGGQGNQPQHFGDGTRLSIL.

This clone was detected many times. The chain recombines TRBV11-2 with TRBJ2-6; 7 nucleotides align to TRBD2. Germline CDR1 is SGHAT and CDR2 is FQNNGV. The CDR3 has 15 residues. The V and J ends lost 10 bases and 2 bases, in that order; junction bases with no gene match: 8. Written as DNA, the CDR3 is TGTGCCACGAGCGGGGAGTTAACTGGGGCCAACGTCCTGACTTTC. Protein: CATSGELTGANVLTF.

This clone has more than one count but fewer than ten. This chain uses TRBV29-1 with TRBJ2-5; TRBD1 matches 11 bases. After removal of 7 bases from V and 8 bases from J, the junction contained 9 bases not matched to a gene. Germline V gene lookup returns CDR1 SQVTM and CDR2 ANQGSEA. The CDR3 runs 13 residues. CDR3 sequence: CSAEGQGGDTQYF. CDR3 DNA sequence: TGCAGCGCCGAGGGACAGGGGGGAGACACCCAGTACTTC.

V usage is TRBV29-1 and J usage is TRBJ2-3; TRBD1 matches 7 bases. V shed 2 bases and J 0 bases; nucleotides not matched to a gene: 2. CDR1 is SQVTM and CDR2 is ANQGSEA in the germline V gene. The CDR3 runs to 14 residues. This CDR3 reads CSVETGVSTDTQYF. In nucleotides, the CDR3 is TGCAGCGTTGAAACAGGGGTGAGCACAGATACGCAGTATTTT.

The CDR3 protein is CASSLRRIRGNTEAFF. CDR3 DNA sequence: TGTGCCAGCAGCTTGCGGCGGATCAGAGGGAACACTGAAGCTTTCTTT. The V call is TRBV5-6, the J call TRBJ1-1, with D uncertain. Trimming shortened V by 1 base and J by 1 base, and 14 bases separated the two germline ends. The germline CDR1 and CDR2 sequences are SGHDT and YYEEEE. The CDR3 covers 16 residues. The complete variable domain, with remaining parts taken from reference TRBV5-6 and TRBJ1-1, reads DAGVTQSPTHLIKTRGQQVTLRCSPKSGHDTVSWYQQALGQGPQFIFQYYEEEERQRGNFPDRFSGHQFPNYSSELNVNALLLGDSALYLCASSLRRIRGNTEAFFGQGTRLTVV.

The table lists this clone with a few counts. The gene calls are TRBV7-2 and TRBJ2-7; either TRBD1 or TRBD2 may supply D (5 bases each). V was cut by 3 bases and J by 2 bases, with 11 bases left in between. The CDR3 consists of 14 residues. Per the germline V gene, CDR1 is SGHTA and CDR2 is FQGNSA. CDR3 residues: CASSLGLAPYEQYF. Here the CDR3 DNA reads TGTGCCAGCAGCTTGGGGCTAGCACCCTACGAGCAGTACTTC.

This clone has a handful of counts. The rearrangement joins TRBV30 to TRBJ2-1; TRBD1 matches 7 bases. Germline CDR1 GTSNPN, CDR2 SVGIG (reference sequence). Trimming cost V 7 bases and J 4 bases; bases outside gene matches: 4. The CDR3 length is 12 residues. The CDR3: CASGTVYNEQFF. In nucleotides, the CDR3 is TGTGCCTCCGGGACAGTATACAATGAGCAGTTCTTC. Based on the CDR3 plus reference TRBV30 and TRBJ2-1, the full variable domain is SQTIHQWPATLVQPVGSPLSLECTVEGTSNPNLYWYRQAAGRGLQLLFYSVGIGQISSEVPQNLSASRPQDRQFILSSKKLLLSDSGFYLCASGTVYNEQFFGPGTRLTVL.

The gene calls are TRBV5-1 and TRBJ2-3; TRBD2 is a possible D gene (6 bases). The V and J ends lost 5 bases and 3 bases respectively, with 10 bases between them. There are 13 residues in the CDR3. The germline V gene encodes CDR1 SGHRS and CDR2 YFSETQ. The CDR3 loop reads CASRPGVTDTQYF. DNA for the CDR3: TGCGCCAGCAGACCGGGAGTGACAGATACGCAGTATTTT.

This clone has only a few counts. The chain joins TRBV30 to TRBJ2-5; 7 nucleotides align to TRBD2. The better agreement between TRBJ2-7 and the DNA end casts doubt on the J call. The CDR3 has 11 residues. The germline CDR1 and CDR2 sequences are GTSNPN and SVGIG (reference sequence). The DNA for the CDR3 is TGTGCCTGGAGTGGGGAGGGCGAGCAGTACTTC. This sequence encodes CAWSGEGEQYF.

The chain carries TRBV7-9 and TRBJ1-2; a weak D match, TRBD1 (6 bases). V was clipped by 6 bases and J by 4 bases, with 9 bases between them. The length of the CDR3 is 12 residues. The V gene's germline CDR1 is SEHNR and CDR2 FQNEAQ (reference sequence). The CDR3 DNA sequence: TGTGCCAGCAGTTTGGACAGCTATGGCTACACCTTC. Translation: CASSLDSYGYTF.

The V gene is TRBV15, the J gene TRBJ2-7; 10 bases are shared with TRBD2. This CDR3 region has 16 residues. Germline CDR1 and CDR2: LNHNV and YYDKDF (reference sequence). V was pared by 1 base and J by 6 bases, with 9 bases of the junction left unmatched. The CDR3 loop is CATSRAPSGSVGEQYF. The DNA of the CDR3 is TGTGCCACCAGCAGAGCCCCTAGCGGGAGTGTCGGCGAGCAGTACTTC. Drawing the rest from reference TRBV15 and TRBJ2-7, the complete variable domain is DAMVIQNPRYQVTQFGKPVTLSCSQTLNHNVMYWYQQKSSQAPKLLFHYYDKDFNNEADTPDNFQSRRPNTSFCFLDIRSPGLGDTAMYLCATSRAPSGSVGEQYFGPGTRLTVT.

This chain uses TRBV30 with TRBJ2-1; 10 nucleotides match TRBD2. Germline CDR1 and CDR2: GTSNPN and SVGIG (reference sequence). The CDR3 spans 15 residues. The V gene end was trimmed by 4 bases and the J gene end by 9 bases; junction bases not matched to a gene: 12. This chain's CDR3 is CAWNQAGGLGSEQFF. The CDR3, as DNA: TGTGCCTGGAACCAAGCGGGAGGGCTAGGTAGTGAGCAGTTCTTC.

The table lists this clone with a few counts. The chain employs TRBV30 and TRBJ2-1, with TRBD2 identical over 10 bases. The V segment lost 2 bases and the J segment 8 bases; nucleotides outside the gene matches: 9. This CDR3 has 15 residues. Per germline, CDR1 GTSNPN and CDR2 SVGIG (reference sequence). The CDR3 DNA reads TGTGCCTGGAGTATTGTAGCGGGAGGAGGGGATGAGCAGTTCTTC. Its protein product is CAWSIVAGGGDEQFF.

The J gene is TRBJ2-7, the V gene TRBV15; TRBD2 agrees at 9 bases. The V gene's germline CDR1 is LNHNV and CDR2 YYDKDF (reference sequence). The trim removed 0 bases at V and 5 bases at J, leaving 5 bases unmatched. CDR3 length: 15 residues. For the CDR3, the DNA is TGTGCCACCAGCAGAGATCGCGGGAGGGTAAACGAGCAGTACTTC. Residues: CATSRDRGRVNEQYF. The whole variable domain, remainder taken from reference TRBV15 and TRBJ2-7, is DAMVIQNPRYQVTQFGKPVTLSCSQTLNHNVMYWYQQKSSQAPKLLFHYYDKDFNNEADTPDNFQSRRPNTSFCFLDIRSPGLGDTAMYLCATSRDRGRVNEQYFGPGTRLTVT.

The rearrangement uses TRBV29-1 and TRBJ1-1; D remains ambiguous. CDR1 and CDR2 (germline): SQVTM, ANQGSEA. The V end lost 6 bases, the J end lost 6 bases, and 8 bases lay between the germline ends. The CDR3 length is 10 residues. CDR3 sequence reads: CSVIRAEAFF. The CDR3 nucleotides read TGCAGCGTAATCCGGGCTGAAGCTTTCTTT.

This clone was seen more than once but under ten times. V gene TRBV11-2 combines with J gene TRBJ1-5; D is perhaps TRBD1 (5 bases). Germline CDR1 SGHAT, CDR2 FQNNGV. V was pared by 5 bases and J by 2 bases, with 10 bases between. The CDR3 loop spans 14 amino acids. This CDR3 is CASSPGLGNQPQHF. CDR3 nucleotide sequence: TGTGCCAGCAGCCCAGGGTTGGGCAATCAGCCCCAGCATTTT.

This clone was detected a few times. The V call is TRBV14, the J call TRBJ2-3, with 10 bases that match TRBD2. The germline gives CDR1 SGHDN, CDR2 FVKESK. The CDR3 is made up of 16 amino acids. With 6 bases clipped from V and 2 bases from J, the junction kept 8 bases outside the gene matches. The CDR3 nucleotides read TGTGCCAGCAGTCCACTAGCGGGAAGCCTCACAGATACGCAGTATTTT. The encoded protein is CASSPLAGSLTDTQYF.